This TCR beta chain appears in the sequencing data of a study of blood T cells in healthy people across ages. Primers used in a second PCR of about 7 to 12 cycles were a sample-barcoded 5' primer and a J-beta primer mix. Using its own MiXCR run on the 5' RACE reads, TCRdb lists one record per CDR3 protein. The data hold about 1,600,000 distinct CDR3 sequences, with 42% observed a single time. The CDR3 covers 13 residues. CDR1 and CDR2 (germline): DFQATT, SNEGSKA (reference sequence). V was clipped by 2 bases and J by 4 bases, with 11 bases between them. Sample: blood. The chain joins TRBV20-1 to TRBJ1-2, with a possible D match to TRBD1 (6 bases). This TCR came from a woman aged 18-29 years in good health. Here the CDR3 DNA reads TGCAGTGCTAGAACGGGGGGCGGCTATGGCTACACCTTC. Protein: CSARTGGGYGYTF.